The 19 T cell receptor beta chains below were found in one sample sequenced in a study of CD8+ T cells in alopecia areata. In each case, RNA was isolated and then reverse transcribed into cDNA as the sequencing template. Generated by immunoSEQ multiplex PCR, the TCRdb table keeps only in-frame clones and is missing some. The sample yields some 150,000 clones, less than 80% seen once. The sample in question was CD8+ T cells sorted from blood, obtained at week 0. Source of these receptors: a human donor with alopecia areata.

The genes are TRBV5-1 and TRBJ2-7; possible D gene TRBD2, 5 bases. The length of the CDR3 is 15 residues. Trimming removed 5 bases at V and 2 bases at J, with 17 bases between. Looked up from germline, CDR1 is SGHRS and CDR2 is YFSETQ. The CDR3 bases are TGCGCCAGCAGTGATACCTCGAGGGCTCCCTACGAGCAGTACTTC. This gives the protein CASSDTSRAPYEQYF.

This sequence joins TRBV5-6 and TRBJ2-6; no reliable D call. The CDR3 contains 18 residues. The germline V and J ends were trimmed by 4 bases and 0 bases, with 17 bases remaining between them. Germline CDR1 is SGHDT and CDR2 is YYEEEE. The CDR3 sequence is CASSPAGLSYSGANVLTF. The DNA of the CDR3 is TGTGCCAGCAGCCCGGCCGGGCTTTCTTACTCTGGGGCCAACGTCCTGACTTTC. The full variable domain, completed using reference TRBV5-6 and TRBJ2-6, is DAGVTQSPTHLIKTRGQQVTLRCSPKSGHDTVSWYQQALGQGPQFIFQYYEEEERQRGNFPDRFSGHQFPNYSSELNVNALLLGDSALYLCASSPAGLSYSGANVLTFGAGSRLTVL.

The chain is built from TRBV29-1 and TRBJ2-7; no clear D gene. This CDR3 has 12 residues. V lost 4 bases and J lost 1, with 8 bases in between. Germline CDR1 SQVTM, CDR2 ANQGSEA. The CDR3 nucleotides are TGCAGCGTTGTTGGACCGTCCTACGAGCAGTACTTC. Translation: CSVVGPSYEQYF.

The chain recombines TRBV7-6 with TRBJ2-2, with 11 bases aligning to TRBD2. The J segment lost 8 bases and the V segment lost 3 bases, leaving 5 bases of the junction unmatched. This CDR3 spans 15 amino acids. The germline V gene encodes CDR1 SGHVS and CDR2 FNYEAQ. The CDR3 region is CASSFSTSGKGELFF. Written as DNA, the CDR3 is TGTGCCAGCAGCTTTTCGACTAGCGGGAAGGGGGAGCTGTTTTTT.

The chain joins TRBV7-6 to TRBJ1-1; D uncertain. Trimming stripped 3 bases from V and 0 bases from J, with 5 bases between. Germline V lookup: CDR1 SGHVS, CDR2 FNYEAQ. The CDR3 is made up of 13 amino acids. The CDR3 loop reads CASSFRVNTEAFF. The DNA of the CDR3 is TGTGCCAGCAGCTTTCGGGTGAACACTGAAGCTTTCTTT.

The chain is built from TRBV2 and TRBJ2-1; D remains ambiguous. V lost 8 bases and J 4 bases, leaving 9 bases between the germline ends. This CDR3 has 12 amino acids. Germline V lookup: CDR1 SNHLY, CDR2 FYNNEI. The CDR3 nucleotides read TGTGCCAGCGGGCTACAGTACAATGAGCAGTTCTTC. Residues: CASGLQYNEQFF.

The gene calls are TRBV5-1 and TRBJ2-3; D may be TRBD1 or TRBD2 (5 bases each). In germline, CDR1 is SGHRS, CDR2 YFSETQ. The ends were cut back, 2 bases at V and 0 bases at J, with 10 bases in the middle. The CDR3 runs 15 residues. Here the CDR3 reads CASSFGTASTDTQYF. Here the CDR3 DNA reads TGCGCCAGCAGCTTCGGGACCGCGAGCACAGATACGCAGTATTTT.

The sample holds one count of this clone. This CDR3 is CASSYPLDTEAFF. The CDR3 bases are TGTGCCAGCAGCTACCCGCTCGACACTGAAGCTTTCTTT. The chain carries TRBV11-3 and TRBJ1-1, with no clear D. Trimming took 4 bases from V and 3 from J, leaving 9 bases between them. Germline CDR1 and CDR2: SGHNT and YENEEA. The CDR3 is made up of 13 amino acids.

This sequence joins TRBV7-2 and TRBJ2-1; no reliable D call. The germline V gene encodes CDR1 SGHTA and CDR2 FQGNSA. Deletions cut 0 bases from V and 7 bases from J, with 10 bases between. This CDR3 is built from 14 residues. This CDR3 reads CASSLASRSNEQFF. CDR3 DNA: TGTGCCAGCAGCTTAGCCAGTCGGAGTAATGAGCAGTTCTTC. Filled out from reference TRBV7-2 and TRBJ2-1, the complete variable domain reads GAGVSQSPSNKVTEKGKDVELRCDPISGHTALYWYRQSLGQGLEFLIYFQGNSAPDKSGLPSDRFSAERTGGSVSTLTIQRTQQEDSAVYLCASSLASRSNEQFFGPGTRLTVL.

V and J are TRBV30 and TRBJ2-1; D unresolved. Germline V gene data show CDR1 as GTSNPN and CDR2 as SVGIG (reference sequence). This CDR3 is 11 amino acids long. Trimming took off 3 bases at V and 4 bases at J, with 4 bases between the two ends. The CDR3 region has the DNA TGTGCCTGGAGGGAGTACAATGAGCAGTTCTTC. This codes for CAWREYNEQFF.

This clone was detected ten times or more. The V gene is TRBV23-1, the J gene TRBJ2-1; a possible D gene is TRBD2 (5 bases). TRBV23-1 is given ORF status, its function remaining uncertain. With 2 bases removed from V and 6 bases from J, the gap between germline ends came to 14 bases. This CDR3 has 15 residues. The CDR3 DNA reads as TGCGCCAGCAGTCAAACGCGGGCCCCCGGCAATGAGCAGTTCTTC. Residues: CASSQTRAPGNEQFF.

The V gene is TRBV7-2, the J gene TRBJ2-1; D possibly corresponds to TRBD1 (6 bases). Germline V gene data show CDR1 as SGHTA and CDR2 as FQGNSA. V lost 1 base and J lost 11, with 12 bases in between. This CDR3 is built from 13 residues. The CDR3 region is CASSLGSGTKQFF. As DNA, the CDR3 is TGTGCCAGCAGCTTAGGATCCGGGACAAAGCAGTTCTTC.

V and J are TRBV6-6 and TRBJ1-2; TRBD1 matches at 7 bases. This CDR3 has 13 residues. With V trimmed by 2 bases and J by 6 bases, 3 bases remained unmatched. CDR1 is MNHNY and CDR2 is SVGAGI in the germline V gene (reference sequence). CDR3 loop: CASSYRQGDGYTF. The CDR3 nucleotides are TGTGCCAGCAGTTACCGGCAGGGGGATGGCTACACCTTC.

The table lists this clone with a count of one. The chain is built from TRBV6-1 and TRBJ2-1, with D maybe TRBD2 (5 bases). The V end was cut by 6 bases, the J end by 0 bases, with 6 bases between. Germline CDR1 and CDR2: MNHNS and SASEGT. The CDR3 runs 13 residues. The CDR3 reads CASRRDSYNEQFF. The CDR3, as DNA: TGTGCCAGCAGGAGGGACTCCTACAATGAGCAGTTCTTC.

The rearrangement links TRBV29-1 to TRBJ1-1; TRBD1 is a possible D gene (5 bases). The CDR3 has 10 residues. V was clipped by 5 bases and J by 8 bases, with 9 bases between them. The germline V gene has CDR1 SQVTM and CDR2 ANQGSEA. CDR3 bases: TGCAGCGTTTGGACACCAGAAGCTTTCTTT. Encoded protein: CSVWTPEAFF. Together with reference TRBV29-1 and TRBJ1-1, the CDR3 gives the full variable domain: SAVISQKPSRDICQRGTSLTIQCQVDSQVTMMFWYRQQPGQSLTLIATANQGSEATYESGFVIDKFPISRPNLTFSTLTVSNMSPEDSSIYLCSVWTPEAFFGQGTRLTVV.

This clone was recorded a few times. This sequence joins TRBV7-6 and TRBJ1-5, with TRBD1 matching over 7 bases. The V segment lost 4 bases and the J segment 7 bases; nucleotides outside the gene matches: 10. Per the germline V gene, CDR1 is SGHVS and CDR2 is FNYEAQ. This CDR3 spans 15 amino acids. DNA for the CDR3: TGTGCCAGCAGCTCCCAGGGGGGATTGGGACAGCCCCAGCATTTT. Translation gives CASSSQGGLGQPQHF. Supplemented by reference TRBV7-6 and TRBJ1-5, the full variable domain reads GAGVSQSPRYKVTKRGQDVALRCDPISGHVSLYWYRQALGQGPEFLTYFNYEAQQDKSGLPNDRFSAERPEGSISTLTIQRTEQRDSAMYRCASSSQGGLGQPQHFGDGTRLSIL.

This clone has a handful of counts. This chain connects TRBV27 to TRBJ1-4; a possible D gene is TRBD1 (6 bases). Germline lookup yields CDR1 MNHEY and CDR2 SMNVEV (reference sequence). Trimming stripped 4 bases from V and 7 bases from J, with 13 bases between. CDR3 length equals 14 residues. For the CDR3, the DNA is TGTGCCAGCAGTTACAGGGTGGGGACTGAAAAACTGTTTTTT. Translating gives CASSYRVGTEKLFF.

The CDR3 here is CASSWPRGEPNYGYTF. The CDR3 DNA sequence: TGCGCCAGCAGCTGGCCTCGGGGGGAGCCTAACTATGGCTACACCTTC. The chain combines TRBV5-1 with TRBJ1-2; TRBD1 is a possible D gene (5 bases). This CDR3 has 16 residues. Trimming stripped 3 bases from V and 0 bases from J, with 15 bases between. CDR1 SGHRS and CDR2 YFSETQ come from the germline V gene.

The rearrangement uses TRBV27 and TRBJ2-7; TRBD1 might be the D (6 bases). The V end was cut by 7 bases, the J end by 3 bases, with 13 bases between. This CDR3 has 13 residues. Per germline, CDR1 MNHEY and CDR2 SMNVEV (reference sequence). CDR3: CASIGDKNYEQYF. The CDR3 nucleotides are TGTGCCAGCATCGGGGACAAAAACTACGAGCAGTACTTC.